These 20 T cell receptor beta chains came from one sample sequenced in a study of post-analysis software for immune sequencing data. No antigen has been assigned to these receptors. Unique molecular identifiers featured in each of the TCR beta cDNA libraries. TCRdb re-analysed the PCR reads in MiXCR, keeping a single row per CDR3 protein. The sample lists 550,000 to 700,000 distinct CDR3 sequences, 44% occurring once. Study findings and constraints: When patients were compared with controls, four to six TRBV segments were more frequent, TRBV5-6, TRBV5-1 and TRBV20-1 among them.

The sample comprised blood. Receptor source: a girl aged 5-17 years with multiple sclerosis.

Note on this clonotype: Sequence at one end of the junction differs from germline and may be a read error. This chain uses TRBV4-1 with TRBJ1-4; 7 bases line up with TRBD1. CDR1 is MGHRA, CDR2 YSYEKL, per germline. CDR3 size: 17 residues. CDR3 nucleotide sequence: TGCGCCAGCAGCCAATTTTTGACAGGGTCAACTAATGAAAAACGGTTTTTT. Its protein is CASSQFLTGSTNEKRFF.

The rearrangement links TRBV29-1 to TRBJ1-1; D unresolved. The CDR3 length is 14 residues. V lost 3 bases, J lost 1 base, and 12 bases lay in between. The germline gives CDR1 SQVTM, CDR2 ANQGSEA. The CDR3 nucleotides read TGCAGCGTTGAGAGGAGTCGCCCGAACACTGAAGCTTTCTTT. Protein: CSVERSRPNTEAFF.

The rearrangement joins TRBV7-9 to TRBJ1-5, with D unresolved. This CDR3 spans 13 amino acids. Trimming stripped 1 base from V and 6 bases from J, with 7 bases between. The germline V gene encodes CDR1 SEHNR and CDR2 FQNEAQ (reference sequence). The CDR3 nucleotides read TGTGCCAGCAGCTTAGACGGGCCTCAGCCCCAGCATTTT. As protein: CASSLDGPQPQHF.

This chain uses TRBV12-3 or TRBV12-4 with TRBJ2-3; 12 bases align to TRBD2. The CDR3 totals 15 residues. The J segment lost 5 bases and the V segment lost 6 bases, leaving 6 bases of the junction unmatched. The CDR3 is CASSRLAGVGDTQYF. Written as DNA, the CDR3 is TGTGCCAGCAGCCGACTAGCGGGAGTTGGAGATACGCAGTATTTT.

This clonotype was seen a few times. V gene TRBV5-1 combines with J gene TRBJ2-7, with 7 positions matching TRBD1. Germline-derived CDR1 and CDR2 are SGHRS and YFSETQ. The trim removed 5 bases at V and 6 bases at J, leaving 5 bases unmatched. This CDR3 has 12 residues. The CDR3 sequence: CASRGTDSEQYF. As DNA, the CDR3 is TGCGCCAGCAGAGGGACAGATTCCGAGCAGTACTTC.

This chain links TRBV20-1 with TRBJ2-1; 7 positions match TRBD1. V dropped 2 bases and J dropped 4; count of bases not matched to a gene: 8. From germline, CDR1 is DFQATT and CDR2 SNEGSKA (reference sequence). This CDR3 contains 15 residues. The CDR3 DNA reads TGCAGTGCTAGATCCCGGGACAGCATTTACAATGAGCAGTTCTTC. It translates to CSARSRDSIYNEQFF.

This clonotype was counted only a few times. The V call is TRBV3-1, the J call TRBJ1-4; maybe TRBD1 (5 bases). The CDR3 extends over 15 amino acids. Germline V gene lookup returns CDR1 LGHDT and CDR2 YNNKEL (reference sequence). Trimming stripped 0 bases from V and 14 bases from J, with 19 bases between. This CDR3 is CASSQERPGGGGLFF. CDR3 coding DNA: TGTGCCAGCAGCCAAGAACGCCCAGGAGGCGGGGGGCTGTTTTTT.

The chain employs TRBV30 and TRBJ1-2, with D unclear. Looked up from germline, CDR1 is GTSNPN and CDR2 is SVGIG (reference sequence). The CDR3 sequence is 13 residues long. V lost 2 bases, J lost 2 bases, and 9 bases lay in between. CDR3: CAWSIDGNYGYTF. The CDR3 DNA reads TGTGCCTGGAGTATTGACGGAAACTATGGCTACACCTTC. The variable domain in full, completed from reference TRBV30 and TRBJ1-2, reads SQTIHQWPATLVQPVGSPLSLECTVEGTSNPNLYWYRQAAGRGLQLLFYSVGIGQISSEVPQNLSASRPQDRQFILSSKKLLLSDSGFYLCAWSIDGNYGYTFGSGTRLTVV.

V and J are TRBV7-9 and TRBJ2-5; no firm D call. The J call is uncertain, as TRBJ2-7 better fits the DNA end. CDR1 and CDR2 from the germline V gene are SEHNR and FQNEAQ (reference sequence). The CDR3 loop spans 14 amino acids. CDR3 sequence (DNA): TGTGCCAGCAGCGATAGCCGGTATCCCTACGAGCAGTACTTC. This encodes CASSDSRYPYEQYF.

The chain uses TRBV7-3 and TRBJ2-1, with D hard to call. Matching the DNA end better, TRBJ2-7 makes the J call doubtful. This CDR3 spans 18 amino acids. CDR1 and CDR2 from the germline V gene are SGHTA and FQGTGA. The DNA for the CDR3 is TGTGCCAGCAGCTTATTCGGCCCAGGTGCGGAGCTCTACAATGAGCAGTACTTC. Protein: CASSLFGPGAELYNEQYF.

This chain connects TRBV10-3 to TRBJ2-5; 9 bases agree with TRBD1. The CDR3 runs to 14 residues. Unmatched junction bases numbered 3, after V lost 2 bases and J lost 5 bases. Germline V CDR1 and CDR2: ENHRY, SYGVKD. The CDR3 loop reads CAISEGQGTETQYF. CDR3 bases: TGTGCCATCAGTGAGGGACAGGGGACGGAGACCCAGTACTTC.

V usage is TRBV20-1 and J usage is TRBJ1-2; TRBD1 agrees at 7 bases. The V gene's germline CDR1 is DFQATT and CDR2 SNEGSKA (reference sequence). V lost 6 bases and J lost 7; bases outside the gene matches: 11. There are 13 residues in the CDR3. CDR3 nucleotide sequence: TGCAGTGCCAGCGAACAGGGGAAGGCTGGCTACACCTTC. Translation gives CSASEQGKAGYTF.

This clonotype was seen a few times. The chain uses TRBV3-1 and TRBJ2-7; D perhaps matches TRBD2 (5 bases). From germline, CDR1 is LGHDT and CDR2 YNNKEL (reference sequence). The CDR3 is 13 residues long. Trimming took 2 bases from V and 3 from J, leaving 8 bases between them. The CDR3 DNA reads as TGTGCCAGCAGCCAATCCCGGGGCTACGAGCAGTACTTC. This codes for CASSQSRGYEQYF.

This clonotype was recorded a few times. J is TRBJ2-1 and V is TRBV7-2; 9 positions match TRBD2. Per the germline V gene, CDR1 is SGHTA and CDR2 is FQGNSA. With V trimmed by 3 bases and J by 10 bases, 7 bases remained unmatched. The length of the CDR3 is 14 residues. Here the CDR3 reads CASSLGLALREQFF. The CDR3 nucleotides read TGTGCCAGCAGCTTGGGACTAGCCCTGAGGGAGCAGTTCTTC.

This chain joins TRBV6-2 or TRBV6-3 and TRBJ2-1; 7 bases line up with TRBD1. CDR1 and CDR2 from the germline V gene are MNHEY and SVGEGT. The CDR3 is 17 amino acids. The V and J ends lost 5 bases and 4 bases, in that order; junction bases with no gene match: 14. CDR3 amino acids: CASSTLRGPSLYNEQFF. CDR3 bases: TGTGCCAGCAGTACTCTAAGGGGGCCCTCCCTGTACAATGAGCAGTTCTTC.

The chain has TRBV20-1 and TRBJ1-2, with D uncertain. V gave up 3 bases and J gave up 3 bases, with 8 bases separating them. Germline V gives CDR1 DFQATT, CDR2 SNEGSKA (reference sequence). The CDR3 is 12 residues long. The CDR3: CSARRADYGYTF. Here the CDR3 DNA reads TGCAGTGCTAGGAGGGCGGACTATGGCTACACCTTC.

The chain links TRBV11-2 to TRBJ2-3; D is undetermined. The germline V and J ends were trimmed by 1 base and 2 bases, with 7 bases remaining between them. The V gene's germline CDR1 is SGHAT and CDR2 FQNNGV. CDR3 size: 14 residues. The CDR3 is CASSLVSPTDTQYF. CDR3 in DNA: TGTGCCAGCAGCTTAGTCAGTCCCACAGATACGCAGTATTTT.

There are a few counts of this clonotype. The J gene is TRBJ2-1, the V gene TRBV4-2, with 8 bases that match TRBD2. V dropped 3 bases and J dropped 5; count of bases not matched to a gene: 6. The CDR3 has 15 amino acids. From germline, CDR1 is LGHNA and CDR2 YNFKEQ. The CDR3 coding sequence is TGTGCCAGCAGCCAGGGACTAGAGGGGCACAATGAGCAGTTCTTC. The encoded protein is CASSQGLEGHNEQFF.

The V call is TRBV5-1, the J call TRBJ1-6; 8 bases fit TRBD1. This CDR3 is 14 amino acids long. Germline V gene data show CDR1 as SGHRS and CDR2 as YFSETQ. After removal of 4 bases from V and 10 bases from J, the junction contained 7 bases not matched to a gene. The CDR3 coding sequence is TGCGCCAGCAGCAACCGGACAGGGCCGTCACCCCTCCACTTT. It specifies CASSNRTGPSPLHF.

This clonotype was counted between two and nine times. The chain has TRBV7-9 and TRBJ2-3; 12 bases map to TRBD2. Germline V gives CDR1 SEHNR, CDR2 FQNEAQ (reference sequence). V gave up 5 bases and J gave up 0 bases; unmatched junction bases: 6. There are 17 residues in the CDR3. The CDR3: CASSPGTSGWSTDTQYF. The DNA of the CDR3 is TGTGCCAGCAGCCCCGGGACTAGCGGGTGGAGCACAGATACGCAGTATTTT.